This T cell receptor (beta chain) stems from a study of T cell repertoires in ileal Crohn's disease. Turning to the study itself: From the resection specimen's proximal margin, biopsies were taken as MI.

A few counts support this clone. What it binds is not known. Time point reported: proximal margin of the surgical specimen (macroscopically non-inflamed). Study-level findings and limits: Compared with CD4 T cells, sorted CD8 cells carried more expanded clones.

Only in-frame clones appear in the TCRdb table, and some are missing; sequencing was by immunoSEQ multiplex PCR. This sample has about 7,700 clones; about 78% occur once, and the top ten carry 25% to 30%. Sequences were obtained from ileal tissue. The TCR comes from an adult with Crohn's disease.

For the CDR3, the DNA is TGTGCCAGCAGCCTTGAAGGGGGCCGGGAGCAGTTCTTC. The encoded protein is CASSLEGGREQFF. The chain recombines TRBV7-3 with TRBJ2-1, with 7 bases lining up with TRBD1. Looked up from germline, CDR1 is SGHTA and CDR2 is FQGTGA. V was pared by 5 bases and J by 10 bases, with 8 bases of the junction left unmatched. The CDR3 is 13 amino acids.